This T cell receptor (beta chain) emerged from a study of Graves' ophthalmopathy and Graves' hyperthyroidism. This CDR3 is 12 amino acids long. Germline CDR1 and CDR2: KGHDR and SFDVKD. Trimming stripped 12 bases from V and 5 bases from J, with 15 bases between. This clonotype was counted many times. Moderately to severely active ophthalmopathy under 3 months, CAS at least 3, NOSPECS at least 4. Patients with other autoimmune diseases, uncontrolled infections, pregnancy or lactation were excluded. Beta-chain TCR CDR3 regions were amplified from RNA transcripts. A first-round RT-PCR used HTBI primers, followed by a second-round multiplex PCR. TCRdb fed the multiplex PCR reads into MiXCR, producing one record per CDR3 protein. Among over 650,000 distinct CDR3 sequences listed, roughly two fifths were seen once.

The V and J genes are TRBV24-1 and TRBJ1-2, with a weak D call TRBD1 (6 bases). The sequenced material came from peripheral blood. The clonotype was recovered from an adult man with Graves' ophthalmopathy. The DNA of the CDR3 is TGTGCCGCCTCCGCACAGGGTTATGGCTACACCTTC. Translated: CAASAQGYGYTF.